Shown below are 14 T cell receptor beta chains from a single sample sequenced in a study of CD8 T cells in ankylosing spondylitis. Study-wide points: One TCR beta motif, made up of several highly homologous variants, appeared characteristic of ankylosing spondylitis blood.

Their antigens remain unidentified. TCRdb processed the 5' RACE reads anew with MiXCR; each CDR3 protein has one entry. This table has about 200,000 distinct CDR3 sequences, roughly 6.6% appearing once. The specimen sequenced was blood, either unsorted or a sorted T cell fraction (not recorded which). The receptors originated from a male donor with ankylosing spondylitis.

The rearrangement uses TRBV20-1 and TRBJ2-5; D not certain. V was cut by 2 bases and J by 3 bases, with 10 bases left in between. CDR1 and CDR2 (germline): DFQATT, SNEGSKA (reference sequence). The CDR3 covers 13 residues. CDR3 nucleotides: TGCAGTGCTAGACCCAGCAGCGAAGAGACCCAGTACTTC. Protein: CSARPSSEETQYF.

Ten or more counts support this clonotype. The chain recombines TRBV9 with TRBJ1-1; D perhaps matches TRBD1 (6 bases). Per the germline V gene, CDR1 is SGDLS and CDR2 is YYNGEE. V was clipped by 4 bases and J by 8 bases, with 18 bases between them. This CDR3 spans 14 amino acids. The DNA for the CDR3 is TGTGCCAGCAGCAAAGGGGGACCCCTCCAAGAAGCTTTCTTT. Protein product: CASSKGGPLQEAFF. The full variable domain, completed using reference TRBV9 and TRBJ1-1, is DSGVTQTPKHLITATGQRVTLRCSPRSGDLSVYWYQQSLDQGLQFLIQYYNGEERAKGNILERFSAQQFPDLHSELNLSSLELGDSALYFCASSKGGPLQEAFFGQGTRLTVV.

This clonotype was seen more than once but under ten times. The chain employs TRBV7-9 and TRBJ2-2; possibly TRBD2 for D (6 bases). The CDR3 is 15 amino acids. Germline V gene lookup returns CDR1 SEHNR and CDR2 FQNEAQ (reference sequence). V shed 5 bases and J shed 4 bases, with 14 bases lying between them. CDR3: CASSPREGSTGELFF. The CDR3 region has the DNA TGTGCCAGCAGCCCGCGGGAAGGAAGCACCGGGGAGCTGTTTTTT.

This clonotype has a count of ten or more. The chain joins TRBV27 to TRBJ2-7, with D tentatively TRBD1 (7 bases). The CDR3 length is 15 residues. Germline V CDR1 and CDR2: MNHEY, SMNVEV (reference sequence). With 2 bases removed from V and 2 bases from J, the gap between germline ends came to 13 bases. CDR3 region: CASSLAAGQTYEQYF. For the CDR3, the DNA is TGTGCCAGCAGTTTAGCGGCGGGACAGACCTACGAGCAGTACTTC.

This clonotype was seen ten or more times. The rearrangement uses TRBV7-9 and TRBJ1-2; no clear D gene. The germline V gene has CDR1 SEHNR and CDR2 FQNEAQ (reference sequence). The CDR3 totals 11 residues. Trimming stripped 4 bases from V and 8 bases from J, with 8 bases between. CDR3 nucleotides: TGTGCCAGCAGCTACGCGGAGGGCTACACCTTC. Its protein is CASSYAEGYTF.

This clonotype has a count of ten or more. The chain joins TRBV4-3 to TRBJ2-7; 8 bases match TRBD1. J gave up 7 bases and V 0 bases, and 8 bases lay outside the gene matches. The V gene's germline CDR1 is LGHNA and CDR2 YSLEER. CDR3 length: 15 amino acids. The CDR3 region has the DNA TGCGCCAGCAGCCAAGATGATGGGCAGGGGGCTGAGCAGTACTTC. It codes for CASSQDDGQGAEQYF.

In its sample, this clonotype was seen many times. V is TRBV20-1 and J is TRBJ2-3; D possibly matches TRBD1 or TRBD2 (5 bases each). The germline CDR1 and CDR2 sequences are DFQATT and SNEGSKA (reference sequence). V lost 5 bases to trimming and J lost 3 bases, with 15 bases between them. CDR3 length equals 14 residues. The chain's CDR3 is CSAPGLFRTDTQYF. CDR3 sequence (DNA): TGCAGTGCTCCGGGGCTTTTTAGAACAGATACGCAGTATTTT.

This clonotype was recorded many times. The chain is built from TRBV27 and TRBJ2-5, with D perhaps being TRBD1 or TRBD2 (5 bases each). The germline V and J ends were trimmed by 2 bases and 4 bases, with 17 bases remaining between them. CDR1 and CDR2 (germline): MNHEY, SMNVEV (reference sequence). The CDR3 spans 16 residues. CDR3 in DNA: TGTGCCAGCAGTTTAACAGGTTCGAGGGGTGGAGAGACCCAGTACTTC. Its translation is CASSLTGSRGGETQYF.

The sample holds many counts of this clonotype. The chain recombines TRBV15 with TRBJ2-5, with D perhaps given as TRBD1 or TRBD2 (5 bases each). The CDR3 runs 14 residues. V lost 0 bases, J lost 5 bases, and 10 bases lay in between. Looked up from germline, CDR1 is LNHNV and CDR2 is YYDKDF (reference sequence). As DNA, the CDR3 is TGTGCCACCAGCAGAGAGGGGGACGTCGAGACCCAGTACTTC. Protein product: CATSREGDVETQYF.

The gene calls are TRBV6-5 and TRBJ2-3; the D call may be TRBD1 or TRBD2 (5 bases each). From germline, CDR1 is MNHEY and CDR2 SVGAGI. Between the trimmed V and J ends, which lost 0 bases and 6 bases, there was a span of 10 bases. The CDR3 is made up of 14 amino acids. Here the CDR3 reads CASSYSGESDTQYF. The CDR3 DNA reads TGTGCCAGCAGTTACTCGGGGGAGTCTGATACGCAGTATTTT.

As regards this clonotype: A much more abundant neighbour one base away suggests this may be a read error. The chain couples TRBV4-1 to TRBJ2-7; 8 bases align to TRBD1. This CDR3 comprises 15 residues. Germline CDR1 reads MGHRA; CDR2 reads YSYEKL. V was clipped by 4 bases and J by 2 bases; unmatched bases: 7. CDR3 protein: CASSPRQGSTYEQYF. CDR3 bases: TGCGCCAGCAGCCCCCGACAGGGGAGTACCTACGAGCAGTACTTC.

The chain employs TRBV4-3 and TRBJ2-5, with TRBD2 matching over 9 bases. CDR1 is LGHNA, CDR2 YSLEER, per germline. V trimming: 0 bases; J trimming: 1 base; junction bases outside the gene matches: 6. CDR3 length: 17 residues. CDR3 sequence: CASSQDGTTSGQETQYF. The CDR3 DNA sequence: TGCGCCAGCAGCCAAGACGGGACGACTAGCGGCCAAGAGACCCAGTACTTC.

V gene TRBV7-2 combines with J gene TRBJ2-2; D may be TRBD1 (6 bases). Germline CDR1 reads SGHTA; CDR2 reads FQGNSA. Trimming took 7 bases from V and 0 from J, leaving 9 bases between them. This CDR3 is 14 amino acids long. This CDR3 reads CASIGTSNTGELFF. In DNA, the CDR3 is TGTGCCAGCATAGGGACATCGAACACCGGGGAGCTGTTTTTT. Full variable domain (outside the CDR3, taken from reference TRBV7-2 and TRBJ2-2): GAGVSQSPSNKVTEKGKDVELRCDPISGHTALYWYRQSLGQGLEFLIYFQGNSAPDKSGLPSDRFSAERTGGSVSTLTIQRTQQEDSAVYLCASIGTSNTGELFFGEGSRLTVL.

The chain couples TRBV12-3 or TRBV12-4 to TRBJ2-4; D tentatively reads TRBD1 or TRBD2 (5 bases each). The CDR3 has 16 amino acids. V dropped 3 bases and J dropped 0 bases, with 12 bases sitting between them. CDR3: CASSLGPTLAKNIQYF. DNA for the CDR3: TGTGCCAGCAGTTTGGGACCGACGTTAGCCAAAAACATTCAGTACTTC.